Shown below are 16 T cell receptor beta chains from a single sample sequenced in a study of T cells in localized non-small cell lung cancer. Libraries were prepared by immunoSEQ multiplex PCR; TCRdb keeps only in-frame clonotypes and omits some of them. The sample has roughly 1,100 clones, roughly 34% seen once. Sequenced material: lung tumor tissue, taken before any cancer treatment. These receptors all come from a male donor at least 60 years old with stage I squamous cell lung carcinoma.

The rearrangement joins TRBV29-1 to TRBJ2-7; 10 bases align to TRBD1. The CDR3 covers 14 residues. V lost 4 bases to trimming and J lost 7 bases; unmatched junction nucleotides: 10. Germline CDR1 SQVTM, CDR2 ANQGSEA. CDR3 residues: CSVVLTGGVGEQYF. The CDR3 DNA reads as TGCAGCGTTGTCCTGACAGGGGGCGTGGGGGAGCAGTACTTC.

The chain recombines TRBV15 with TRBJ2-1, with TRBD1 identical over 8 bases. V gave up 5 bases and J gave up 4 bases; unmatched junction bases: 7. The germline CDR1 and CDR2 sequences are LNHNV and YYDKDF (reference sequence). This CDR3 contains 15 residues. CDR3 coding DNA: TGTGCCACCAGCCAAGCAGGGGGCGATTACAATGAGCAGTTCTTC. It translates to CATSQAGGDYNEQFF.

This clone was seen more than once but under ten times. The chain joins TRBV11-3 to TRBJ1-2; a weak D match, TRBD1 (5 bases). The germline V gene encodes CDR1 SGHNT and CDR2 YENEEA. The CDR3 sequence is 14 residues long. V was shortened by 4 bases and J by 5 bases, with 14 bases between the two germline ends. CDR3 DNA sequence: TGTGCCAGCAGCTCCCCGGGAGGGACTTATGGCTACACCTTC. Translated: CASSSPGGTYGYTF. Filled out from reference TRBV11-3 and TRBJ1-2, the complete variable domain reads EAGVVQSPRYKIIEKKQPVAFWCNPISGHNTLYWYLQNLGQGPELLIRYENEEAVDDSQLPKDRFSAERLKGVDSTLKIQPAELGDSAVYLCASSSPGGTYGYTFGSGTRLTVV.

This sequence joins TRBV27 and TRBJ2-3, with a tentative D call TRBD2 (5 bases). Germline V lookup: CDR1 MNHEY, CDR2 SMNVEV (reference sequence). Trimming pared 0 bases from V and 4 bases from J, leaving 17 bases between. The CDR3 is 17 amino acids. The CDR3 region is CASSLSIQRPTPDTQYF. DNA of the CDR3: TGTGCCAGCAGTTTATCTATTCAGCGGCCCACCCCAGATACGCAGTATTTT.

The chain has TRBV6-8 and TRBJ1-2, with a possible D match to TRBD1 (6 bases). The CDR3 has 19 residues. Trimming stripped 5 bases from V and 2 bases from J, with 27 bases between. The V gene's germline CDR1 is MNHGY and CDR2 SAAAGT. DNA for the CDR3: TGTGCCAGCAGTGATTCGGGGGCAGGGACAAGGTCTGGGAACTATGGCTACACCTTC. Protein: CASSDSGAGTRSGNYGYTF.

The chain has TRBV16 and TRBJ2-3; D remains unclear. Per the germline V gene, CDR1 is KGHSY and CDR2 is FQNENV. Trimming pared 6 bases from V and 6 bases from J, leaving 10 bases between. CDR3 length equals 12 residues. CDR3 DNA sequence: TGTGCCAGCAGTCCTAGTAGCGATACGCAGTATTTT. It is translated as CASSPSSDTQYF.

This clone rates as medium-sized. The chain uses TRBV7-5 and TRBJ2-5; the D call in the table, TRBD2, was not verified against the DNA. TRBV7-5 is a pseudogene segment. The CDR3 runs 15 residues. CDR3 coding DNA: TGTGTCAGAAGCTTCATAGCGGGCAACCAAGAGACCCAGTACTTC. Translated, it gives CVRSFIAGNQETQYF.

V usage is TRBV18 and J usage is TRBJ2-2; 8 bases align to TRBD2. V lost 5 bases and J lost 4; bases outside the gene matches: 6. The germline V gene has CDR1 KGHSH and CDR2 LQKENI. The CDR3 sequence is 15 residues long. The CDR3: CASSAPGTSTGELFF. CDR3 coding DNA: TGTGCCAGCTCAGCCCCCGGGACTAGCACCGGGGAGCTGTTTTTT.

This clone showed up just once. V and J are TRBV30 and TRBJ1-3; TRBD1 is a possible D gene (6 bases). The ends were cut back, 5 bases at V and 3 bases at J, with 11 bases in the middle. The CDR3 runs 13 residues. Germline values: CDR1 GTSNPN, CDR2 SVGIG (reference sequence). Here the CDR3 DNA reads TGTGCCTGGGACGGACAGCTTGGAAACACCATATATTTT. Amino acid sequence: CAWDGQLGNTIYF. Variable domain in full (rest from reference TRBV30 and TRBJ1-3): SQTIHQWPATLVQPVGSPLSLECTVEGTSNPNLYWYRQAAGRGLQLLFYSVGIGQISSEVPQNLSASRPQDRQFILSSKKLLLSDSGFYLCAWDGQLGNTIYFGEGSWLTVV.

The chain combines TRBV11-3 with TRBJ2-2; 8 positions agree with TRBD1. With 1 base clipped from V and 1 base from J, the junction kept 2 bases outside the gene matches. Germline loops: CDR1 SGHNT, CDR2 YENEEA. The CDR3 has 16 residues. DNA of the CDR3: TGTGCCAGCAGCTTAGTTGGGACAGGGAACACCGGGGAGCTGTTTTTT. Residues: CASSLVGTGNTGELFF. Complete variable domain (other parts from reference TRBV11-3 and TRBJ2-2): EAGVVQSPRYKIIEKKQPVAFWCNPISGHNTLYWYLQNLGQGPELLIRYENEEAVDDSQLPKDRFSAERLKGVDSTLKIQPAELGDSAVYLCASSLVGTGNTGELFFGEGSRLTVL.

This clone was observed a few times. This chain connects TRBV7-2 to TRBJ2-5; 11 bases match TRBD2. With V trimmed by 5 bases and J by 6 bases, 5 bases remained unmatched. CDR3 size: 14 residues. The germline CDR1 and CDR2 sequences are SGHTA and FQGNSA. Here the CDR3 DNA reads TGTGCCAGCAGCAAGACTAGCGGGACAAAGACCCAGTACTTC. Translated, it gives CASSKTSGTKTQYF.

There are a few counts of this clone. V and J are TRBV9 and TRBJ1-2; D might be TRBD1 (5 bases). Germline lookup yields CDR1 SGDLS and CDR2 YYNGEE. The CDR3 has 13 amino acids. V was pared by 0 bases and J by 5 bases, with 8 bases between. CDR3 sequence reads: CASSVGAGYGYTF. The DNA for the CDR3 is TGTGCCAGCAGCGTAGGGGCAGGGTATGGCTACACCTTC.

This clone is medium-sized in the sample. The genes are TRBV11-3 and TRBJ2-1; 9 positions agree with TRBD2. V lost 3 bases and J lost 3; bases outside the gene matches: 3. Germline CDR1 SGHNT, CDR2 YENEEA. This CDR3 has 15 amino acids. CDR3 sequence reads: CASSLRLADYNEQFF. The CDR3 DNA reads TGTGCCAGCAGCTTGAGACTAGCGGACTACAATGAGCAGTTCTTC.

CDR3 protein: CASRKGPLRQETQYF. Here the CDR3 DNA reads TGTGCCAGCAGGAAGGGCCCATTACGGCAAGAGACCCAGTACTTC. V usage is TRBV6-8 and J usage is TRBJ2-5; unclear D gene. This CDR3 comprises 15 residues. With 6 bases removed from V and 2 bases from J, the gap between germline ends came to 16 bases. Germline V gives CDR1 MNHGY, CDR2 SAAAGT.

The chain links TRBV27 to TRBJ2-7; 8 bases line up with TRBD1. V shed 2 bases and J 3 bases; nucleotides not matched to a gene: 6. Germline assignment: CDR1 MNHEY and CDR2 SMNVEV (reference sequence). The CDR3 length is 15 residues. In DNA form, the CDR3 reads TGTGCCAGCAGTTTAATCCAGGGGGCTAACTACGAGCAGTACTTC. Residues: CASSLIQGANYEQYF.

The CDR3 here is CASSPRTSLNTEAFF. In nucleotides, the CDR3 is TGTGCCAGCTCACCGAGGACGTCCTTGAACACTGAAGCTTTCTTT. This chain connects TRBV18 to TRBJ1-1; D call uncertain. The V end was cut by 3 bases, the J end by 0 bases, with 11 bases between. CDR3 length equals 15 residues. CDR1 and CDR2 from the germline V gene are KGHSH and LQKENI.